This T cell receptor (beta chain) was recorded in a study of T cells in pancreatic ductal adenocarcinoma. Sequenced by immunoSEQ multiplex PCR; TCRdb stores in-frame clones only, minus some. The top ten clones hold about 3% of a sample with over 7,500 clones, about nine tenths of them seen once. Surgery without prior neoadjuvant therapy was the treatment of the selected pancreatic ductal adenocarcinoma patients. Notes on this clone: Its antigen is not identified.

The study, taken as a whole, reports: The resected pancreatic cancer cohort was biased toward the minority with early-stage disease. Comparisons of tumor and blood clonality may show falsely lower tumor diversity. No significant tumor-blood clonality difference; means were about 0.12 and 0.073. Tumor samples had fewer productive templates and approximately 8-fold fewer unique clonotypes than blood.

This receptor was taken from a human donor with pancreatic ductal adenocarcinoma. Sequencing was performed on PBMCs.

CDR3 nucleotide sequence: TGTGCCAGCAGCTTGGTATACGAGCAGTACTTC. Encoded protein: CASSLVYEQYF. The V and J genes are TRBV5-5 and TRBJ2-7, with unresolved D. Trimming cost V 0 bases and J 4 bases, with 2 bases left between them. Germline-derived CDR1 and CDR2 are SGHKS and YYEKEE (reference sequence). The CDR3 has 11 amino acids.